This T cell receptor (beta chain) was found in a study of vaccination effects on CD4 cells after COVID-19. Across the study: Ahead of sequencing, the ViraFEST assay grew antigen-specific CD4+ T cells using viral peptide pools. The study sampled a few convalescent patients both early and late after vaccination. Study-level points and caveats: Late post-vaccination, clones induced by infection and those induced by vaccine underwent marked clonal contraction.

Culturing for more than eight days preceded CD4+ T cell isolation. Between March and December 2020, the person had a SARS-CoV-2 infection that PCR confirmed. Two-dose vaccination with either BNT162b2 or mRNA-1273 was given to the participants. Cultures got half-medium changes with IL-2 on days 3 and 7. A note on this clone: The antigen remains unidentified.

V was pared by 7 bases and J by 2 bases, with 5 bases of the junction left unmatched. Germline loops: CDR1 KGHDR, CDR2 SFDVKD. CDR3 length equals 14 residues. This table comes from immunoSEQ multiplex PCR, and its TCRdb copy is limited to in-frame clones, with some not included. The table lists some 50,000 clones, over 60% of them singletons. This chain joins TRBV24-1 and TRBJ2-3; 7 nucleotides agree with TRBD2. This clonotype originated in a human donor who had a prior SARS-CoV-2 infection. Sample: CD4+ T cells from PBMCs cultured without peptide, taken after COVID-19 vaccination. CDR3 DNA sequence: TGTGCCACCAGCGTTAGCGGGTCCACAGATACGCAGTATTTT. The encoded protein is CATSVSGSTDTQYF.